This T cell receptor (beta chain) emerged from a study of CD8+CD57+ T cells in acquired aplastic anemia. Note on this clonotype: Its antigen is still unknown.

In patients chosen for sequencing, flow cytometry had shown CD8+CD57+ cell expansion. V lost 8 bases and J 5 bases, leaving 24 bases between the germline ends. This CDR3 contains 16 residues. Looked up from germline, CDR1 is WNHNN and CDR2 is SYGVQD (reference sequence). TCR beta VDJ and CDR3 profiling used genomic DNA as template. TCRdb reprocessed the reads with MiXCR, giving one entry per CDR3 protein. The table records 150,000 to 200,000 distinct CDR3 sequences, about 60% of them present only once. Broader study findings: CD8+ Simpson's diversity did not differ significantly between patients and controls.

The chain recombines TRBV10-1 with TRBJ2-5, with TRBD1 as a possible D gene (6 bases). Source material: sorted CD4+, CD8+, or CD8+CD57+ T cells (not recorded which) from PBMCs. The receptor's source is a human donor with aplastic anemia. The CDR3 spells CASHRPGQRAGETQYF. DNA for the CDR3: TGCGCCAGCCATCGACCTGGACAGCGCGCCGGGGAGACCCAGTACTTC.